The 8 T cell receptor beta chains listed next were all sequenced from one sample in a study of prognosis after radiotherapy for stage I lung cancer. From genomic DNA, two-round multiplex PCR was used to amplify TCR beta CDR3. Round-one PCR had primers specific to each TRBV and TRBJ gene. TCRdb re-called the multiplex PCR reads with MiXCR, one entry per CDR3 protein. The data show about 59,000 distinct CDR3 sequences, more than 25% seen once. The input for sequencing was PBMCs, taken before or after stereotactic body radiation therapy (not recorded which). The receptors stem from a donor over 45 with non-small cell lung cancer.

This clonotype showed up many times. The chain employs TRBV15 and TRBJ2-1; D is perhaps TRBD1 or TRBD2 (5 bases each). CDR1 LNHNV and CDR2 YYDKDF come from the germline V gene (reference sequence). The V end lost 0 bases, the J end lost 8 bases, and 14 bases lay between the germline ends. This CDR3 is built from 15 residues. The CDR3 coding sequence is TGTGCCACCAGCAGAGATATTGGGGGATTTTATGAGCAGTTCTTC. Encoded protein: CATSRDIGGFYEQFF.

The chain recombines TRBV20-1 with TRBJ2-5; 14 nucleotides agree with TRBD2. Germline V lookup: CDR1 DFQATT, CDR2 SNEGSKA (reference sequence). Germline trimming cut 2 bases from V and 8 bases from J; bases unmatched to any gene: 7. This CDR3 is 15 amino acids long. The CDR3 protein is CSARRLAGGVDTQYF. The CDR3 coding sequence is TGCAGTGCTAGAAGACTAGCGGGGGGGGTGGACACCCAGTACTTC.

The rearrangement links TRBV5-4 to TRBJ2-3, with 7 bases fitting TRBD1. Germline-derived CDR1 and CDR2 are SGHNT and YYREEE (reference sequence). The CDR3 runs to 12 residues. V lost 7 bases, J lost 4 bases, and 3 bases stayed unmatched. Here the CDR3 reads CASQGTADTQYF. The CDR3 DNA follows: TGTGCCAGCCAGGGGACAGCAGATACGCAGTATTTT.

This clonotype was counted ten times or more. The chain carries TRBV20-1 and TRBJ2-1, with 11 bases lining up with TRBD2. CDR1 is DFQATT, CDR2 SNEGSKA, per germline (reference sequence). The junction had 15 bases not matched to a gene; V was cut back by 0 bases and J by 2 bases. CDR3 length: 20 amino acids. The CDR3 here is CSARDLNLAGGPTTYNEQFF. Written as DNA, the CDR3 is TGCAGTGCTAGAGATCTGAATCTAGCGGGGGGACCGACGACCTACAATGAGCAGTTCTTC.

The rearrangement joins TRBV6-1 to TRBJ1-6; weak D call: TRBD1 (5 bases). Germline lookup yields CDR1 MNHNS and CDR2 SASEGT. This CDR3 is 15 amino acids long. Trimming removed 9 bases at V and 3 bases at J, with 15 bases between. CDR3 coding DNA: TGTGCCAGATCGAGGGGTGCCTACTATAATTCACCCCTCCACTTT. Protein sequence: CARSRGAYYNSPLHF.

This clonotype has a count of ten or more. The chain combines TRBV6-1 with TRBJ1-5; D remains unclear. The CDR3 has 17 amino acids. V was shortened by 2 bases and J by 4 bases, with 18 bases between the two germline ends. Germline V gene sequence: CDR1 MNHNS, CDR2 SASEGT. Here the CDR3 DNA reads TGTGCCAGCAGTGAACGGGAAGGCAGGCTGGGTAATCAGCCCCAGCATTTT. It translates to CASSEREGRLGNQPQHF.

This clonotype was picked up many times. The chain carries TRBV4-1 and TRBJ1-6; D not certain. The CDR3 totals 16 residues. CDR1 MGHRA and CDR2 YSYEKL come from the germline V gene. The V and J ends lost 1 base and 6 bases respectively, with 13 bases between them. For the CDR3, the DNA is TGCGCCAGCAGCCAAGTGTCTACCATAGGTAATTCACCCCTCCACTTT. Residues: CASSQVSTIGNSPLHF.

Many counts were recorded for this clonotype. The rearrangement links TRBV11-2 to TRBJ2-2; TRBD2 matches 7 bases. The CDR3 has 14 amino acids. Germline CDR1 reads SGHAT; CDR2 reads FQNNGV. V was clipped by 4 bases and J by 5 bases; unmatched bases: 4. The DNA for the CDR3 is TGTGCCAGCAGCTCCGGGACTAAGACCGGGGAGCTGTTTTTT. Translated: CASSSGTKTGELFF.